This is a list of T cell receptor beta chains from one sample in a study of OX40 agonist ivuxolimab in advanced cancers. Clones were sequenced by immunoSEQ multiplex PCR, and TCRdb holds only the in-frame ones, with some missing. The sample has about 140,000 clones, 90% seen once. The sequences come from CD4+ or CD8+ T cells sorted from blood, collected in a trial of the OX40 agonist ivuxolimab. The source is an adult with an advanced solid tumor such as melanoma, head and neck, liver or kidney cancer. CDR3s include the opening cysteine and the closing phenylalanine or tryptophan. The D gene is left open where the match is weak. A row's size may be missing; if present it is once, few, many or a size class.

cdr3_nt cdr3_aa v_call d_call clone_size j_call
TGTGCCAGCAGGGGCCCCTCGAGCCAGCCCCAGCATTTT CASRGPSSQPQHF TRBV2 NA NA TRBJ1-5
TGCGCCAGCAGCTTGGAGGTAGGGGGCGAGTATGGCTACACCTTC CASSLEVGGEYGYTF TRBV5-1 TRBD1 NA TRBJ1-2
TGCAGCGTTACGTGGCCAGAAGCTAACTATGGCTACACCTTC CSVTWPEANYGYTF TRBV29-1 NA NA TRBJ1-2
TGTGCCAGCAGTGAAGTTCGGCAGGGCTACAATGAGCAGTTCTTC CASSEVRQGYNEQFF TRBV2 NA NA TRBJ2-1
TGTGCCAGCAGCGCCGATTCCGGGACAGTTAACCCAACTAATGAAAAACTGTTTTTT CASSADSGTVNPTNEKLFF TRBV9 TRBD1 NA TRBJ1-4
TGTGCCAGCAGTTTGCCGCGGGGGGGCAGCTATGGCTACACCTTC CASSLPRGGSYGYTF TRBV28 NA NA TRBJ1-2
TGTGCCTGGAGTGAAGTCGGGACAGGGGGCAGTAGGCGCAATCAGCCCCAGCATTTT CAWSEVGTGGSRRNQPQHF TRBV30 TRBD1 once TRBJ1-5
TGTGCCAGCTCACTAGGACTAGGATCAACCTACAATGAGCAGTTCTTC CASSLGLGSTYNEQFF TRBV18 TRBD2 NA TRBJ2-1
TGTGCCAGCAGTTCTTTACGGGGAACTGAAGCTTTCTTT CASSSLRGTEAFF TRBV27 NA NA TRBJ1-1
TGCGCCAGCAGCTTGGAACACTCCTACGAGCAGTACTTC CASSLEHSYEQYF TRBV5-1 NA NA TRBJ2-7
TGTGCCAGCAGTCTGCAGCGGGAGACCCAGTACTTC CASSLQRETQYF TRBV5-6 NA NA TRBJ2-5
TGTGCCAGTAGTATTACTAGCGGTAGCTCCTACAATGAGCAGTTCTTC CASSITSGSSYNEQFF TRBV19 TRBD2 NA TRBJ2-1
TGTGCCAGACCCAAATATCGACAGGGCAATCAGCCCCAGCATTTT CARPKYRQGNQPQHF TRBV6-4 NA NA TRBJ1-5
TGTGCCGCGAGTAGCGGGAGTACTGCCACCGGGGAGCTGTTTTTT CAASSGSTATGELFF TRBV28 TRBD2 NA TRBJ2-2
TGTGCCAGCTCACCACAGGCAGGGGCCCGAGGGAGCTCCTACGAGCAGTACTTC CASSPQAGARGSSYEQYF TRBV18 NA once TRBJ2-7
TGTGCCAGCAGTGAACACAGGGGGGAGTCGAACACTGAAGCTTTCTTT CASSEHRGESNTEAFF TRBV25-1 TRBD1 NA TRBJ1-1
TGCGCCAGCAGTATCCCTCCCGCCCCTCCCGCCCCCGGACTAGGAGAGAGCAAGTATGAGCAGTTCTTC CASSIPPAPPAPGLGESKYEQFF TRBV23-1 TRBD2 NA TRBJ2-1
TGTGCCAGTAGTATTTCTGTCGGTTTGAACACTGAAGCTTTCTTT CASSISVGLNTEAFF TRBV19 NA NA TRBJ1-1
TGTGCCAGCAGCCCTATTCTAGCGGGAGGGGGGGATACGCAGTATTTT CASSPILAGGGDTQYF TRBV4-2 TRBD2 NA TRBJ2-3
TGTGCCAGCAGCCCTCCCAAGGGGATCGATGAGCAGTTCTTC CASSPPKGIDEQFF TRBV14 NA NA TRBJ2-1
TGTGCCAGCAGCGTGAGCGGAGACTCCTACAATGAGCAGTTCTTC CASSVSGDSYNEQFF TRBV9 NA NA TRBJ2-1
TGTGCCAGCAGTTTAGTTAACACTGAAGCTTTCTTT CASSLVNTEAFF TRBV28 NA NA TRBJ1-1
TGTGCCAGCAGTTTAAGACAGTCCAACTATGGCTACACCTTC CASSLRQSNYGYTF TRBV27 NA NA TRBJ1-2
TGTGCCAGCAGTGCGGGACAGATCAATGAAAAACTGTTTTTT CASSAGQINEKLFF TRBV28 TRBD1 once TRBJ1-4
TGTGCCAGCAGCAAGGTCAGACGGACTGGGAGGGAGCTGTTTTTT CASSKVRRTGRELFF TRBV21-1 NA NA TRBJ2-2
TGTGCCAGTGGGGGCCAGCAGTTCTTC CASGGQQFF TRBV19 NA NA TRBJ2-1
TGCGCCAGCAGCTTGGAGGCAGGGCGTGGAAACGAGCAGTACTTC CASSLEAGRGNEQYF TRBV5-1 NA NA TRBJ2-7
TGTGCCAGCTCACCAGGGACAGGGTACACCGGGGAGCTGTTTTTT CASSPGTGYTGELFF TRBV18 TRBD1 few TRBJ2-2
TGTGCCAGCAAAGGGGCCTGGGATGAAAAACTGTTTTTT CASKGAWDEKLFF TRBV5-4 NA NA TRBJ1-4
TGTGCCAGCAGCTTAGACTACTACAATGAGCAGTTCTTC CASSLDYYNEQFF TRBV6-4 NA NA TRBJ2-1
TGTGCCAGCAGTCCCATGCAGGGTAAATCACCCCTCCACTTT CASSPMQGKSPLHF TRBV27 NA NA TRBJ1-6
TGTGCCAGTAGTATATGGATAGAGGCGAACTCTGGAAACACCATATATTTT CASSIWIEANSGNTIYF TRBV19 NA NA TRBJ1-3
TGCGCCAGCAGCCCTCAGGCGGACGAGCAGTACTTC CASSPQADEQYF TRBV5-1 NA NA TRBJ2-7
TGCGCCAGCAGCCAAGGTGGGACTAGCGGCTCCACAGATACGCAGTATTTT CASSQGGTSGSTDTQYF TRBV4-1 TRBD2 NA TRBJ2-3
TGTGCCAGCAGCCAAGAGATGGCGGGAGGGCCACGGTACGAGCAGTTCTTC CASSQEMAGGPRYEQFF TRBV4-2 TRBD2 NA TRBJ2-1
TGCGCCAGCAGCCCGGAGGTGGGGACTAGCGGGATTACCACCGGGGAGCTGTTTTTT CASSPEVGTSGITTGELFF TRBV5-1 TRBD2 NA TRBJ2-2
TGTGCCAGCTCGTGGGTTGGTGTACGCACTGAAGCTTTCTTT CASSWVGVRTEAFF TRBV7-2 NA NA TRBJ1-1
TGTGCCAGCAGCGGGGTAGCGGGTTCCGAGCAGTACTTC CASSGVAGSEQYF TRBV9 TRBD2 NA TRBJ2-7
TGTGCCAGCAGGTCGAGGGGTGCTGGAAACACCATATATTTT CASRSRGAGNTIYF TRBV28 NA NA TRBJ1-3
TGTGCCAGCAGTTTATTTACAGGGGCGGGCGTAGCTTTCTTT CASSLFTGAGVAFF TRBV28 TRBD1 NA TRBJ1-1
TGTGCCAGCTCCCCGACGGAACAGGGGGCTTATCAGCCCCAGCATTTT CASSPTEQGAYQPQHF TRBV18 TRBD1 NA TRBJ1-5
TGTGCCAGCAGCCTCAACCAGCCCCCCTCTAACATTCAGTACTTC CASSLNQPPSNIQYF TRBV7-2 NA NA TRBJ2-4
TGTGCCAGCAGTAAACAGGGATCCTATGGCTACACCTTC CASSKQGSYGYTF TRBV6-5 NA NA TRBJ1-2
TGTGCCAGCGCGTCAGCCTCCTACAATGAGCAGTTCTTC CASASASYNEQFF TRBV7-9 NA NA TRBJ2-1
TGCGCCAGCAGTCCCGACAGGGGGAGAGCGCAGTATTTT CASSPDRGRAQYF TRBV5-1 TRBD1 NA TRBJ2-3
TGTGCCAGCGCTGAAGTTTCTAGCGGGAGATCTAAGTCCTACGAGCAGTACTTC CASAEVSSGRSKSYEQYF TRBV27 TRBD2 NA TRBJ2-7
TGTGCCAGCAGCTCGACTGACGAGCAGTACTTC CASSSTDEQYF TRBV7-6 NA NA TRBJ2-7
TGTGCCAGCAGTGAGGGTAGTAATGAGCAGTTCTTC CASSEGSNEQFF TRBV2 NA NA TRBJ2-1
TGTGCCAGCAGTTTATCGATAACCCGGGCGGCGGCTGGCTATGGCTACACCTTC CASSLSITRAAAGYGYTF TRBV27 NA NA TRBJ1-2
TGCGCCAGCAGCTTCGGACTAGCGGGAGTGGAGACCCAGTACTTC CASSFGLAGVETQYF TRBV5-1 TRBD2 NA TRBJ2-5
TGCGCCAGCAGCATAGACAGGTCCTCTGGAAACACCATATATTTT CASSIDRSSGNTIYF TRBV5-1 NA once TRBJ1-3
TGTGCCTGGAGCAGGGGGCACGGGGAAAAACTGTTTTTT CAWSRGHGEKLFF TRBV30 TRBD1 NA TRBJ1-4
TGTGCCAGCAGCTTAAGGCTAGCGGGAGAAGGCGAGCAGTACTTC CASSLRLAGEGEQYF TRBV7-3 TRBD2 NA TRBJ2-7
TGCGCCAGCAGCTTGTGGGGGGAGGTCCCCTCCGAGCAGTACTTC CASSLWGEVPSEQYF TRBV5-1 NA NA TRBJ2-7
TGTGCCAGCAGCTTTTGGACAGGGGGCTCTGGAAACACCATATATTTT CASSFWTGGSGNTIYF TRBV7-9 TRBD1 NA TRBJ1-3